This passage covers 15 T cell receptor beta chains from one sample sequenced in a study of lymphopenia after photon versus proton radiotherapy. Here immunoSEQ multiplex PCR was the method, and the copy in TCRdb shows in-frame clones only, minus some. The sample lists over 25,000 clones, approximately 86% seen once, with 50% in the top ten. The sample here was peripheral blood, taken from a patient treated with proton-based radiotherapy. All receptors come from an older woman with cholangiocarcinoma. Some clones in this sample may be carry-over from other donors' samples.

About this clone itself: At one of its ends the junction is not consistent with the germline gene, which may arise from a read error. The CDR3 DNA is TGTGCCAGCAGTCCCGGTATCCAACTGATCTTC. It encodes CASSPGIQLIF. The chain recombines TRBV27 with TRBJ2-1; no firm D call. There are 11 residues in the CDR3. Germline V gene data show CDR1 as MNHEY and CDR2 as SMNVEV (reference sequence).

This clone occurred once. V usage is TRBV2 and J usage is TRBJ2-7; a possible D gene is TRBD1 (5 bases). The CDR3 extends over 13 amino acids. Trimming cost V 7 bases and J 0 bases, with 10 bases left between them. Germline CDR1 reads SNHLY; CDR2 reads FYNNEI. The CDR3 sequence: CASNGQGSYEQYF. The CDR3 nucleotides read TGTGCCAGCAACGGCCAGGGCTCCTACGAGCAGTACTTC.

Only one count was recorded for this clone. CDR3 in DNA: TGTGCCAGCAGCGGAAGACAAAAGAACACTGAAGCTTTCTTT. Protein product: CASSGRQKNTEAFF. The chain joins TRBV11-2 to TRBJ1-1; the D is unclear. CDR1 and CDR2 (germline): SGHAT, FQNNGV. The CDR3 spans 14 residues. The V end lost 5 bases, the J end lost 1 base, and 11 bases lay between the germline ends.

The chain employs TRBV10-1 and TRBJ2-1; D gene unclear. V dropped 0 bases and J dropped 4 bases, with 4 bases sitting between them. The germline V gene encodes CDR1 WNHNN and CDR2 SYGVQD (reference sequence). The CDR3 totals 13 residues. CDR3 loop: CASSESPYNEQFF. CDR3 bases: TGCGCCAGCAGTGAGTCCCCTTACAATGAGCAGTTCTTC.

The chain carries TRBV5-1 and TRBJ2-2; D unclear. This CDR3 contains 14 residues. From germline, CDR1 is SGHRS and CDR2 YFSETQ. V was shortened by 6 bases and J by 1 base, with 10 bases between the two germline ends. In DNA, the CDR3 is TGCGCCAGCAACACCCTAGGGAACACCGGGGAGCTGTTTTTT. This translates into CASNTLGNTGELFF.

The genes are TRBV27 and TRBJ1-5; no definite D call. Germline V CDR1 and CDR2: MNHEY, SMNVEV (reference sequence). CDR3 length equals 13 residues. V was shortened by 9 bases and J by 2 bases, with 11 bases between the two germline ends. CDR3 coding DNA: TGTGCCAGTAGTGGTGAGCGCAATCAGCCCCAGCATTTT. Its protein product is CASSGERNQPQHF.

The J gene is TRBJ2-2, the V gene TRBV6-1, with TRBD1 matching 9 bases. The CDR3 has 14 residues. The junction had 8 bases not matched to a gene; V was cut back by 9 bases and J by 6 bases. Germline loops: CDR1 MNHNS, CDR2 SASEGT. CDR3 DNA: TGTGCCAGTCGAGGGACAGGGAGTTCCGGGGAGCTGTTTTTT. Amino acid sequence: CASRGTGSSGELFF.

The chain's CDR3 is CASSEGLNTEAFF. In DNA, the CDR3 is TGTGCCAGCAGTGAAGGCTTAAACACTGAAGCTTTCTTT. The chain links TRBV6-4 to TRBJ1-1; no definite D call. The germline V gene encodes CDR1 MRHNA and CDR2 SNTAGT. This CDR3 region has 13 residues. V was clipped by 3 bases and J by 2 bases, with 7 bases between them.

The V and J genes are TRBV2 and TRBJ1-6, with no clear D. CDR1 is SNHLY and CDR2 is FYNNEI in the germline V gene. The V end was cut by 6 bases, the J end by 9 bases, with 12 bases between. This CDR3 spans 13 amino acids. The CDR3 region has the DNA TGTGCCAGCAGGAACCTGGAGGGTTCACCCCTCCACTTT. Protein: CASRNLEGSPLHF.

The chain is built from TRBV19 and TRBJ2-2; 14 nucleotides match TRBD2. CDR1 and CDR2 from the germline V gene are LNHDA and SQIVND (reference sequence). The CDR3 spans 21 residues. Unmatched junction bases numbered 14, after V lost 5 bases and J lost 0 bases. The CDR3 region has the DNA TGTGCCAGTAGTCCCCGGACTAGCGGGGGGACTCGAATTTCGAACACCGGGGAGCTGTTTTTT. Translating it yields CASSPRTSGGTRISNTGELFF.

This rearrangement joins TRBV19 to TRBJ1-3; 7 bases are shared with TRBD1. The V gene end was trimmed by 8 bases and the J gene end by 2 bases; junction bases not matched to a gene: 6. Germline lookup yields CDR1 LNHDA and CDR2 SQIVND (reference sequence). This CDR3 has 14 residues. Here the CDR3 reads CASSTGYAGNTIYF. The CDR3 DNA reads TGTGCCAGTTCGACAGGGTACGCTGGAAACACCATATATTTT.

V gene TRBV19 combines with J gene TRBJ2-2; TRBD2 agrees at 10 bases. The J segment lost 5 bases and the V segment lost 4 bases, leaving 4 bases of the junction unmatched. This CDR3 is 15 amino acids long. Germline V gene sequence: CDR1 LNHDA, CDR2 SQIVND (reference sequence). The CDR3, as DNA: TGTGCCAGTAGTAGACCGGGACTAGCGACCGGGGAGCTGTTTTTT. Protein: CASSRPGLATGELFF.

This clone was picked up a small number of times. This chain joins TRBV9 and TRBJ2-5; weak D call: TRBD1 (7 bases). The V gene lost 4 bases and the J gene lost 5 bases, with 12 bases spanning the gap. The CDR3 is 13 residues long. Germline CDR1 reads SGDLS; CDR2 reads YYNGEE. The DNA for the CDR3 is TGTGCCAGCAGCTCAGGGGGGTGGGAGACCCAGTACTTC. It encodes CASSSGGWETQYF.

V usage is TRBV27 and J usage is TRBJ2-7, with unresolved D. Looked up from germline, CDR1 is MNHEY and CDR2 is SMNVEV (reference sequence). V dropped 2 bases and J dropped 2 bases, with 7 bases sitting between them. The CDR3 has 13 amino acids. This CDR3 is CASSLMGTYEQYF. Written as DNA, the CDR3 is TGTGCCAGCAGTTTAATGGGGACCTACGAGCAGTACTTC.

V gene TRBV6-5 combines with J gene TRBJ2-1, with 9 bases that match TRBD2. Germline V CDR1 and CDR2: MNHEY, SVGAGI. This CDR3 is built from 13 residues. Trimming at V came to 6 bases and at J to 10 bases, leaving 7 bases not matched to a gene. The CDR3 coding sequence is TGTGCCAGCAGGCCGGGACTAGCAAAGGAGCAGTTCTTC. As protein: CASRPGLAKEQFF.